These 5 T cell receptor beta chains originate from one sample sequenced in a study of control samples from healthy donors and cancer patients. Assay: immunoSEQ multiplex PCR; the TCRdb copy retains only in-frame clones and omits some. The sample consists of 95,000 to 110,000 clones, around 89% of them appearing once. The sample taken for sequencing was PBMCs. All receptors derive from a man in his sixties with lung cancer.

This clone was observed a few times. The V and J genes are TRBV12-5 and TRBJ2-1; no firm D call. Trimming cost V 1 base and J 4 bases, with 11 bases left between them. Germline-derived CDR1 and CDR2 are LGHNT and FRNRAP. CDR3 length: 15 amino acids. The CDR3 DNA sequence: TGTGCTAGTGGTTTGGGACGGGCCCTGTACAATGAGCAGTTCTTC. It yields the protein CASGLGRALYNEQFF.

V and J are TRBV7-2 and TRBJ2-3, with TRBD2 as a possible D gene (5 bases). V was shortened by 3 bases and J by 2 bases, with 15 bases between the two germline ends. The CDR3 consists of 16 residues. In germline, CDR1 is SGHTA, CDR2 FQGNSA. The CDR3: CASSFPSSAFTDTQYF. The DNA for the CDR3 is TGTGCCAGCAGCTTCCCGAGTAGCGCATTCACAGATACGCAGTATTTT.

CDR3 amino acids: CASSLDRLADNEQFF. The CDR3 DNA reads TGTGCCAGCAGCTTAGATAGGCTAGCAGACAATGAGCAGTTCTTC. The rearrangement links TRBV11-3 to TRBJ2-1; D might be TRBD2 (5 bases). This CDR3 spans 15 amino acids. Germline-derived CDR1 and CDR2 are SGHNT and YENEEA. The germline V and J ends were trimmed by 0 bases and 5 bases, with 11 bases remaining between them.

The chain couples TRBV13 to TRBJ2-1; TRBD2 matches 9 bases. V lost 5 bases to trimming and J lost 5 bases; unmatched junction nucleotides: 4. This CDR3 has 14 residues. The V gene's germline CDR1 is PRHDT and CDR2 FYEKMQ (reference sequence). CDR3 protein: CASSDSGGHNEQFF. The CDR3 DNA reads TGTGCCAGCAGCGATAGCGGGGGACACAATGAGCAGTTCTTC.

The genes are TRBV5-4 and TRBJ2-7; 10 bases fit TRBD1. The germline CDR1 and CDR2 sequences are SGHNT and YYREEE (reference sequence). This CDR3 is built from 14 residues. The V gene end was trimmed by 3 bases and the J gene end by 3 bases; junction bases not matched to a gene: 3. The CDR3 spells CASSSGQGGYEQYF. CDR3 in DNA: TGTGCCAGCAGCTCCGGACAGGGGGGCTACGAGCAGTACTTC.